This TCR beta chain was sequenced for a study of patients and donors after allogeneic stem cell transplantation. One entry per CDR3 protein, called by TCRdb with MiXCR from the RT-PCR reads. The sample holds tens of thousands of distinct CDR3 sequences, 45% to 50% seen once. This clonotype qualifies as medium-sized. An end of the junction differs from the germline gene, which may be a read error. Specimen: blood, either unsorted or a sorted T cell fraction (not recorded which). The TCR comes from a human donor who was either an allogeneic HSCT recipient or a stem cell or donor lymphocyte infusion donor (not recorded which). It is not recorded whose cells these are; they may come from a transplant donor.

The CDR3, as DNA: TGTGCCAGCAGTTACGACAATCATAACAGGATCTTC. This sequence encodes CASSYDNHNRIF. The chain uses TRBV6-2 or TRBV6-3 and TRBJ1-2; the D gene is possibly TRBD1 (5 bases). The CDR3 has 12 amino acids. Germline CDR1 MNHEY, CDR2 SVGEGT.